This T cell receptor (beta chain) stems from a study of blood T cell repertoires in COVID-19. Libraries were prepared by immunoSEQ multiplex PCR; TCRdb keeps only in-frame clonotypes and omits some of them. Here the sample spans about 140,000 clones, about 79% being singletons. This sequence was found in a woman aged 50 to 60 who had recovered from COVID-19. Source material: PBMCs or T cells enriched from blood (not recorded which).

CDR3 amino acids: CAWSVRGNSPLHF. In DNA, the CDR3 is TGTGCCTGGAGTGTTAGGGGTAATTCACCCCTCCACTTT. This chain uses TRBV30 with TRBJ1-6; TRBD1 might be the D (5 bases). Trimming took off 0 bases at V and 6 bases at J, with 6 bases between the two ends. The CDR3 has 13 residues. Germline CDR1 reads GTSNPN; CDR2 reads SVGIG (reference sequence).